This T cell receptor beta chain was retrieved from a study of cytomegalovirus exposure and HLA in healthy donors. Looking at the study overall: Ancestry clustering placed about 80% of 300 to 400 genotyped donors in the Caucasian-associated cluster.

This clone was seen more than once but under ten times. Its antigen is not identified. Notes on the study in general: The study designated about 160 TCR beta chains cytomegalovirus-associated.

Donors were ostensibly healthy at sampling, although undocumented immune exposures were probable. PCR involved 60 Vbeta and 13 Jbeta primers. The method was immunoSEQ multiplex PCR; TCRdb's version includes in-frame clones alone and lacks a portion of them. Of about 150,000 clones in the sample, around 79% were seen once. Germline loops: CDR1 SNHLY, CDR2 FYNNEI. The length of the CDR3 is 17 residues. V lost 2 bases to trimming and J lost 5 bases; unmatched junction nucleotides: 9. Input material: PBMCs. This sequence was found in a human donor in good health. This rearrangement joins TRBV2 to TRBJ2-1, with 10 bases identical to TRBD2. The DNA of the CDR3 is TGTGCCAGCAGTGAATCACCAAGCGGGAGGGCCGACAATGAGCAGTTCTTC. It yields the protein CASSESPSGRADNEQFF.